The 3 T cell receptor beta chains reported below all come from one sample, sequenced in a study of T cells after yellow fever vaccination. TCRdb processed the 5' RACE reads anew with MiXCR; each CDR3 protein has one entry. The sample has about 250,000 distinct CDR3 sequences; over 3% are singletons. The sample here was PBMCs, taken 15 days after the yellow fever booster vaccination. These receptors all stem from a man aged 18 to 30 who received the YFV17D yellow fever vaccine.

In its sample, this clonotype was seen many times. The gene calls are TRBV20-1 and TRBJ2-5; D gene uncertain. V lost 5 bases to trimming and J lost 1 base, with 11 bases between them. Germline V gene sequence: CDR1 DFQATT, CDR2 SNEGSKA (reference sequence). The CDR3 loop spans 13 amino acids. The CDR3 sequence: CSAVPIAQETQYF. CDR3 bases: TGCAGTGCTGTCCCCATTGCCCAAGAGACCCAGTACTTC.

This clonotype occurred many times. The CDR3 here is CASSYVSNEQFF. The CDR3 DNA is TGTGCCAGCAGTTACGTGTCCAATGAGCAGTTCTTC. The V and J genes are TRBV6-2 or TRBV6-3 and TRBJ2-1; D call uncertain. The CDR3 sequence is 12 residues long. The V end lost 2 bases, the J end lost 6 bases, and 5 bases lay between the germline ends. Germline V gene lookup returns CDR1 MNHEY and CDR2 SVGEGT.

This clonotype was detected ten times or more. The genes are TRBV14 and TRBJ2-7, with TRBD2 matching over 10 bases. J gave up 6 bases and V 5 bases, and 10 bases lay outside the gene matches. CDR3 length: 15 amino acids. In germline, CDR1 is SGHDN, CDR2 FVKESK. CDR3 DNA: TGTGCCAGCAGCGGTCCCGCAAGCGGGGGGGCCGAGCAGTACTTC. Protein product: CASSGPASGGAEQYF.